The 3 T cell receptor beta chains listed next were all sequenced from one sample in a study of identical twins. Using its own MiXCR run on the 5' RACE reads, TCRdb lists one record per CDR3 protein. The sample consists of roughly 720,000 distinct CDR3 sequences, roughly 18% of them appearing once. These records were also assigned to another study, of T cells expressing NK-cell markers.

Sequencing was performed on PBMCs. The receptor source for this set is a woman between 18 and 29 years old in good health.

This chain connects TRBV12-3 or TRBV12-4 to TRBJ2-4; D not certain. The V gene lost 5 bases and the J gene lost 3 bases, with 14 bases spanning the gap. This CDR3 comprises 15 residues. The CDR3 spells CASSTLGTYKNIQYF. DNA for the CDR3: TGTGCCAGCAGTACCCTTGGCACTTACAAAAACATTCAGTACTTC.

V is TRBV5-1 and J is TRBJ1-6, with a weak D call TRBD1 (5 bases). From germline, CDR1 is SGHRS and CDR2 YFSETQ. The CDR3 spans 15 residues. V was pared by 0 bases and J by 7 bases, with 11 bases between. The CDR3 loop reads CASSLEGVRNSPLHF. The CDR3 region has the DNA TGCGCCAGCAGCTTGGAAGGGGTGCGGAATTCACCCCTCCACTTT.

This clonotype was observed a few times. The chain couples TRBV20-1 to TRBJ2-2; 8 bases are a match to TRBD1. Germline values: CDR1 DFQATT, CDR2 SNEGSKA (reference sequence). V was clipped by 4 bases and J by 1 base; unmatched bases: 8. The CDR3 runs to 16 residues. DNA of the CDR3: TGCAGTGCTAAAAGACCCGGGACAGGGAACACCGGGGAGCTGTTTTTT. It is translated as CSAKRPGTGNTGELFF.